Below, one TCR beta chain is given with its context. Its target is unknown. The PCR had 60 Vbeta and 13 Jbeta primers. Assay used: immunoSEQ multiplex PCR; TCRdb lists only in-frame clones, some missing. Of approximately 150,000 clones listed, 80% to 85% are singletons. This sample was included in a study of cytomegalovirus exposure and HLA in healthy donors. Study conclusions and caveats: Published work reported that the classifier diagnosed cytomegalovirus status with high specificity and sensitivity. Cytomegalovirus association was assigned to approximately 160 TCR beta chains. A later analysis associated 16,951 TCR beta sequences with HLA alleles at a 0.05 false discovery rate.

This CDR3 contains 13 residues. With 8 bases removed from V and 0 bases from J, the gap between germline ends came to 10 bases. The V gene's germline CDR1 is SGHTA and CDR2 FQGTGA. The chain uses TRBV7-3 and TRBJ1-1; no clear D gene. This sequence was found in a woman aged 30 to 39 in good health and CMV-seronegative. Sequencing was performed on PBMCs. CDR3 protein: CASGRNMNTEAFF. The CDR3 DNA follows: TGTGCCAGCGGCAGAAACATGAACACTGAAGCTTTCTTT. The whole variable domain, remainder taken from reference TRBV7-3 and TRBJ1-1, is GAGVSQTPSNKVTEKGKYVELRCDPISGHTALYWYRQSLGQGPEFLIYFQGTGAADDSGLPNDRFFAVRPEGSVSTLKIQRTERGDSAVYLCASGRNMNTEAFFGQGTRLTVV.